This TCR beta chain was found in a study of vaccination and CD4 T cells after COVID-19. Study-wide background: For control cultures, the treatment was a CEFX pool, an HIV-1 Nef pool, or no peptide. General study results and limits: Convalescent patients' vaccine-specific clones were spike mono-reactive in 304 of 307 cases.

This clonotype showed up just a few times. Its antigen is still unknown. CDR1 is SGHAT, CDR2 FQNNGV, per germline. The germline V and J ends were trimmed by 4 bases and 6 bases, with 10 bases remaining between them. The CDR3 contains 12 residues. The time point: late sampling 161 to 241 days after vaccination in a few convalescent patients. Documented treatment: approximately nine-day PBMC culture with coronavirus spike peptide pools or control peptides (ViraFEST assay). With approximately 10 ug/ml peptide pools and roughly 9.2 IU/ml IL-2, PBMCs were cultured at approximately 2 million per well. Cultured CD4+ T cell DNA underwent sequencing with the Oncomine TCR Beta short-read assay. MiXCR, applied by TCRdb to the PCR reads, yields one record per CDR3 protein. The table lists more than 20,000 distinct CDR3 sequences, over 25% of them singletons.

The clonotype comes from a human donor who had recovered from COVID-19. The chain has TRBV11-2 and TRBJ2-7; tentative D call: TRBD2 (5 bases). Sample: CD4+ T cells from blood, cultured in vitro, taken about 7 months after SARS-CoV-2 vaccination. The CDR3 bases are TGTGCCAGCAGCTCCTCGGGAAGCGAGCAGTACTTC. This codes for CASSSSGSEQYF.